The entry below gives a single T cell receptor beta chain sequence along with its context. Its matching antigen is unknown. Germline CDR1 MDHEN, CDR2 SYDVKM. V dropped 7 bases and J dropped 4 bases, with 17 bases sitting between them. The CDR3 length is 15 residues. This record comes from a study of blood T cells in healthy people across ages. Study-wide points: Estimates of diversity drawn from one million T cells were considered underestimates. There were more naive CD4+ cells and higher diversity in long-lived donors than in aged donors.

Through a sample-barcoded 5' primer and a J-beta primer mix, a second PCR was run for 7 to 11 cycles. TCRdb itself ran the 5' RACE reads through MiXCR, one entry per CDR3 protein. The sample contains roughly 2 million distinct CDR3 sequences, less than 50% of which appear only once. Per-sample yields of isolated PBMCs were at least 6 million. Sample: blood. The source of this sequence is a woman aged 35 to 49 in good health. The chain carries TRBV28 and TRBJ2-1; a possible D gene is TRBD1 (5 bases). The CDR3 DNA reads as TGTGCCAGCAATGGGGCGTCCTCCTTATACAATGAGCAGTTCTTC. It is translated as CASNGASSLYNEQFF.